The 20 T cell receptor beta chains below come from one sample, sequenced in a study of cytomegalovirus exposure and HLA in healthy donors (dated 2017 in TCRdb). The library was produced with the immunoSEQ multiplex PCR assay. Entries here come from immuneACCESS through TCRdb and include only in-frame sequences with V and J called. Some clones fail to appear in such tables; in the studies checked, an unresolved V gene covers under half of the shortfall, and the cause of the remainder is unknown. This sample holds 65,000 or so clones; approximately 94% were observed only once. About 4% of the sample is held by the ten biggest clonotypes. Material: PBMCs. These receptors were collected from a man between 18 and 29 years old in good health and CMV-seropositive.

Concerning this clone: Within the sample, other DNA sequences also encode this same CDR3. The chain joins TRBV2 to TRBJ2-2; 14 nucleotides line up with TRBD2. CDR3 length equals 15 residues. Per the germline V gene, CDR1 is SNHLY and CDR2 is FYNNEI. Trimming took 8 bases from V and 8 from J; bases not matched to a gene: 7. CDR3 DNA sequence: TGTGCCAGCTCGGGACTAGCGGGAGTTCCGGGGGAGCTGTTTTTT. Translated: CASSGLAGVPGELFF.

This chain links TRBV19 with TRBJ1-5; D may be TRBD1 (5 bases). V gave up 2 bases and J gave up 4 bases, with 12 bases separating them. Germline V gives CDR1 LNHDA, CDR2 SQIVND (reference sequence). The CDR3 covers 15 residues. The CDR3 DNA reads TGTGCCAGTAGTATATCGGGGGGGGTAAATCAGCCCCAGCATTTT. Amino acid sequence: CASSISGGVNQPQHF.

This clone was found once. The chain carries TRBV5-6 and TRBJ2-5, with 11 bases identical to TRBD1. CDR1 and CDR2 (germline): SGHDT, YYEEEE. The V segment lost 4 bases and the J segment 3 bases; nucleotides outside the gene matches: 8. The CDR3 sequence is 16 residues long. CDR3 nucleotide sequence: TGTGCCAGCAGCAAAATTCGGACAGGGGGCAAAGAGACCCAGTACTTC. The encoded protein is CASSKIRTGGKETQYF.

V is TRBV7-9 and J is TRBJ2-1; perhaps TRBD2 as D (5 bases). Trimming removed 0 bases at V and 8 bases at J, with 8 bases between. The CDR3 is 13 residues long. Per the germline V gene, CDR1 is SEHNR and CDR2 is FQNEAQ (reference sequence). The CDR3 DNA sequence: TGTGCCAGCAGCTTAGCCGAGGGCTATGAGCAGTTCTTC. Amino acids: CASSLAEGYEQFF. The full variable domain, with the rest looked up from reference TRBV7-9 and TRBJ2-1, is DTGVSQNPRHKITKRGQNVTFRCDPISEHNRLYWYRQTLGQGPEFLTYFQNEAQLEKSRLLSDRFSAERPKGSFSTLEIQRTEQGDSAMYLCASSLAEGYEQFFGPGTRLTVL.

This CDR3 reads CASSIQGVSEQYF. The CDR3, as DNA: TGTGCCAGTAGTATACAGGGTGTATCCGAGCAGTACTTC. The V gene is TRBV19, the J gene TRBJ2-7, with D maybe TRBD1 (5 bases). V lost 2 bases and J 6 bases, leaving 11 bases between the germline ends. The CDR3 loop spans 13 amino acids. The germline V gene has CDR1 LNHDA and CDR2 SQIVND (reference sequence).

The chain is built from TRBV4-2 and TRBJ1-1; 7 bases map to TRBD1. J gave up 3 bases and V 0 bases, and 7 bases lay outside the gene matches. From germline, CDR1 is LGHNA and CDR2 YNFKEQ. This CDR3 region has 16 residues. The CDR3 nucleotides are TGTGCCAGCAGCCAAGATCGGACAGGACTTTACACTGAAGCTTTCTTT. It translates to CASSQDRTGLYTEAFF.

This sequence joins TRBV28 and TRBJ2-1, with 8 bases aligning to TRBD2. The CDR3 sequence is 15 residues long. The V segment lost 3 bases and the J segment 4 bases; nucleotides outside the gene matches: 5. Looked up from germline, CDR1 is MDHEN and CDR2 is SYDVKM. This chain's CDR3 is CASSFSGGLYNEQFF. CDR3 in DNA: TGTGCCAGCAGTTTCAGCGGGGGCCTTTACAATGAGCAGTTCTTC.

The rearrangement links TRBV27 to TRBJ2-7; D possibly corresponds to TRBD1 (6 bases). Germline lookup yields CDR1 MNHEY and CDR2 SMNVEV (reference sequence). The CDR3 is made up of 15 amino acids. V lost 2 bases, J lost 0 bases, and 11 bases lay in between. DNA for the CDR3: TGTGCCAGCAGTTTAAGCACAGGGTCCTCCTACGAGCAGTACTTC. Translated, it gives CASSLSTGSSYEQYF.

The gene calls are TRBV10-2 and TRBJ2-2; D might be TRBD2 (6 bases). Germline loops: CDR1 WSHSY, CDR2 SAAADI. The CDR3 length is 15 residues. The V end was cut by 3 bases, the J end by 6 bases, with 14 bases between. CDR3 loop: CASSDGGKKAGELFF. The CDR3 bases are TGCGCCAGCAGTGATGGGGGGAAGAAGGCCGGGGAGCTGTTTTTT.

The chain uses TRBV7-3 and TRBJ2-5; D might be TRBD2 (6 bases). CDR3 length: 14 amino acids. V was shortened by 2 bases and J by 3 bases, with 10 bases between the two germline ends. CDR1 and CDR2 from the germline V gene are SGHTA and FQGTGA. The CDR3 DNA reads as TGTGCCAGCAGCTTAGGCCCGGGAGAAGAGACCCAGTACTTC. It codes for CASSLGPGEETQYF. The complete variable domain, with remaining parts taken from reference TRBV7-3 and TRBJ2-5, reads GAGVSQTPSNKVTEKGKYVELRCDPISGHTALYWYRQSLGQGPEFLIYFQGTGAADDSGLPNDRFFAVRPEGSVSTLKIQRTERGDSAVYLCASSLGPGEETQYFGPGTRLLVL.

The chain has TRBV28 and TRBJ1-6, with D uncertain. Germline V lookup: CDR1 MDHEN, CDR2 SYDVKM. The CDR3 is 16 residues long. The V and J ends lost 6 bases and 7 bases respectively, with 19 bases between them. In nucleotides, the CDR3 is TGTGCCAGCAGCCCCCGGGTTCCTCTCGGCAATTCACCCCTCCACTTT. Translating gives CASSPRVPLGNSPLHF.

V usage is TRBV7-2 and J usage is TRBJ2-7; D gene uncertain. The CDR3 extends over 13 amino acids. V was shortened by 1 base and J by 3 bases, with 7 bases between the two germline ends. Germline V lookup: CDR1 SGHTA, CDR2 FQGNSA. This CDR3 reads CASSLEAGYEQYF. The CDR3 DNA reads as TGTGCCAGCAGCTTAGAGGCAGGCTACGAGCAGTACTTC. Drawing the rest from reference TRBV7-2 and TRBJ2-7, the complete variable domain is GAGVSQSPSNKVTEKGKDVELRCDPISGHTALYWYRQSLGQGLEFLIYFQGNSAPDKSGLPSDRFSAERTGGSVSTLTIQRTQQEDSAVYLCASSLEAGYEQYFGPGTRLTVT.

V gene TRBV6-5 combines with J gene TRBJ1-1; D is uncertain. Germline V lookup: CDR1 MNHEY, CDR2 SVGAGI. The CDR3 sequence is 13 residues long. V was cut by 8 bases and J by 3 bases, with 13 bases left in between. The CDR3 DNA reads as TGTGCCAGCCGAAGAGGGTTCGACACTGAAGCTTTCTTT. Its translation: CASRRGFDTEAFF.

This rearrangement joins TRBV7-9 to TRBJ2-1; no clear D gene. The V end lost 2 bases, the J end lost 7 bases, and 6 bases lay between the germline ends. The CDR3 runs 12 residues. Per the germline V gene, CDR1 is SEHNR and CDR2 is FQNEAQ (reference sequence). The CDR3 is CASSLSGNEQFF. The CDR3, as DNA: TGTGCCAGCAGCTTATCCGGTAATGAGCAGTTCTTC. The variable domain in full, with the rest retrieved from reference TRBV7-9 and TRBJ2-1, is DTGVSQNPRHKITKRGQNVTFRCDPISEHNRLYWYRQTLGQGPEFLTYFQNEAQLEKSRLLSDRFSAERPKGSFSTLEIQRTEQGDSAMYLCASSLSGNEQFFGPGTRLTVL.

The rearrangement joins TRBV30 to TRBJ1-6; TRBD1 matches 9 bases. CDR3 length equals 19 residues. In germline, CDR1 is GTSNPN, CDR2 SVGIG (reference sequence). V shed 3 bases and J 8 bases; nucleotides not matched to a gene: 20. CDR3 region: CAWSSNRGRGEGKDSPLHF. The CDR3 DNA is TGTGCCTGGAGCTCAAACAGGGGGCGAGGAGAGGGGAAAGATTCACCCCTCCACTTT.

CDR3 sequence reads: CASSLMSAGVSSYTQYF. Written as DNA, the CDR3 is TGCGCCAGCAGCTTGATGTCTGCGGGGGTCTCCTCCTATACGCAGTATTTT. The chain has TRBV5-1 and TRBJ2-3, with 7 bases matching TRBD2. V trimming: 1 base; J trimming: 7 bases; junction bases outside the gene matches: 15. The germline gives CDR1 SGHRS, CDR2 YFSETQ. The CDR3 runs 17 residues.

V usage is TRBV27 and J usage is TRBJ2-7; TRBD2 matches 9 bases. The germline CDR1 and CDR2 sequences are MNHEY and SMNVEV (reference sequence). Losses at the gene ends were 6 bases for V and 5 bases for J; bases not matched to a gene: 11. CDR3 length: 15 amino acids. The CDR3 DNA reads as TGTGCCAGCAGCCTCTCGGAACTAGCGGGCGACGAGCAGTACTTC. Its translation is CASSLSELAGDEQYF.

The CDR3 spells CASSFQGQGLTDTQYF. CDR3 in DNA: TGTGCCAGCAGTTTCCAGGGACAGGGGTTAACAGATACGCAGTATTTT. This chain links TRBV6-5 with TRBJ2-3, with 10 bases identical to TRBD1. CDR3 length: 16 amino acids. Germline V gene lookup returns CDR1 MNHEY and CDR2 SVGAGI. V was clipped by 4 bases and J by 3 bases; unmatched bases: 7.

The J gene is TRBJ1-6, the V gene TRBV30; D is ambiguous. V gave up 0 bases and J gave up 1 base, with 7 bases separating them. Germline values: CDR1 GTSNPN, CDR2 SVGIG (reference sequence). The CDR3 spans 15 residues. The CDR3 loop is CAWSVRGSYNSPLHF. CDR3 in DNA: TGTGCCTGGAGTGTACGAGGGTCCTATAATTCACCCCTCCACTTT.

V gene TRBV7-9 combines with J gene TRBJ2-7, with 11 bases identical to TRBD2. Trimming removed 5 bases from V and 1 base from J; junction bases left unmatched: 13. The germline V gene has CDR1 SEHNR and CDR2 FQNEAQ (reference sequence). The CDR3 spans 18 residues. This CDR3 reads CASSPPGGLAAVSYEQYF. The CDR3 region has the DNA TGTGCCAGCAGCCCACCCGGGGGACTAGCGGCAGTATCCTACGAGCAGTACTTC.